One and the same sample provided the 12 T cell receptor beta chains below, sequenced in a study of blood T cell repertoires in COVID-19 (dated by TCRdb to 2018 to 2021). Receptor amplification or capture employed the immunoSEQ multiplex PCR assay. TCRdb took this table from immuneACCESS and kept in-frame rearrangements with V and J called. Such tables lack part of the clones; where checked against another copy, unresolved V genes explain under half of the gap, and the rest is unexplained. The sample yields approximately 280,000 clones; 70% to 90% were counted once. The ten top clones hold over 2% of the sample. Sequencing input: peripheral blood. The receptors shown here come from a woman in her 30s who had recovered from COVID-19.

The rearrangement joins TRBV5-1 to TRBJ2-3; 12 bases align to TRBD2. Trimming at V came to 1 base and at J to 3 bases, leaving 6 bases not matched to a gene. The CDR3 contains 17 residues. Germline V gives CDR1 SGHRS, CDR2 YFSETQ. DNA of the CDR3: TGCGCCAGCAGCTTGCTCCTAGCGGGGGGGCAAACAGATACGCAGTATTTT. Translated: CASSLLLAGGQTDTQYF.

This clone was detected only once. This chain uses TRBV28 with TRBJ1-5; D is unclear. The CDR3 runs 14 residues. Germline assignment: CDR1 MDHEN and CDR2 SYDVKM. With 3 bases removed from V and 7 bases from J, the gap between germline ends came to 13 bases. The DNA for the CDR3 is TGTGCCAGCAGTTTCGCGGATGCATACCAGCCCCAGCATTTT. This encodes CASSFADAYQPQHF.

The rearrangement links TRBV18 to TRBJ1-3; unclear D gene. V was trimmed by 6 bases and J by 0 bases, leaving 9 bases between them. Germline values: CDR1 KGHSH, CDR2 LQKENI. The CDR3 covers 14 residues. The DNA of the CDR3 is TGTGCCAGCTCCCCCCCCAACTCTGGAAACACCATATATTTT. Translating it yields CASSPPNSGNTIYF. The full variable domain, its missing parts supplied by reference TRBV18 and TRBJ1-3, is NAGVMQNPRHLVRRRGQEARLRCSPMKGHSHVYWYRQLPEEGLKFMVYLQKENIIDESGMPKERFSAEFPKEGPSILRIQQVVRGDSAAYFCASSPPNSGNTIYFGEGSWLTVV.

The chain uses TRBV2 and TRBJ2-5; 13 bases match TRBD2. The junction had 5 bases not matched to a gene; V was cut back by 5 bases and J by 2 bases. This CDR3 region has 16 residues. CDR1 is SNHLY and CDR2 is FYNNEI in the germline V gene. CDR3 in amino acids: CASSRSGLAGQETQYF. Here the CDR3 DNA reads TGTGCCAGCAGTAGGTCGGGACTAGCGGGGCAAGAGACCCAGTACTTC.

This chain links TRBV6-2 or TRBV6-3 with TRBJ1-2, with a tentative D call TRBD1 (6 bases). Germline V CDR1 and CDR2: MNHEY, SVGEGT. This CDR3 has 13 amino acids. Trimming stripped 5 bases from V and 8 bases from J, with 15 bases between. As DNA, the CDR3 is TGTGCCAGCAGTCAAGGACAGTCTCGAGGCTACACCTTC. It encodes CASSQGQSRGYTF.

The J gene is TRBJ2-7, the V gene TRBV11-3; maybe TRBD1 (6 bases). The CDR3 is made up of 14 amino acids. V lost 4 bases, J lost 7 bases, and 17 bases lay in between. Germline V gene lookup returns CDR1 SGHNT and CDR2 YENEEA. The CDR3: CASSSHFRGGEQYF. The CDR3 DNA reads as TGTGCCAGCAGCTCCCACTTCCGAGGGGGTGAGCAGTACTTC.

The rearrangement joins TRBV12-5 to TRBJ1-6; D call uncertain. Germline V gene data show CDR1 as LGHNT and CDR2 as FRNRAP. The CDR3 totals 16 residues. Trimming removed 3 bases from V and 2 bases from J, with 11 bases in between. In DNA form, the CDR3 reads TGTGCTAGTGGTTTACCCGGGAGTACCTATAATTCACCCCTCCACTTT. Encoded protein: CASGLPGSTYNSPLHF.

This chain joins TRBV4-1 and TRBJ2-1, with TRBD2 identical over 13 bases. The V gene's germline CDR1 is MGHRA and CDR2 YSYEKL. The length of the CDR3 is 15 residues. V lost 7 bases and J lost 9; bases outside the gene matches: 9. CDR3: CASTPGLAGASEQFF. CDR3 coding DNA: TGCGCCAGCACCCCAGGACTAGCGGGGGCAAGTGAGCAGTTCTTC.

The rearrangement uses TRBV19 and TRBJ2-6; 7 bases map to TRBD1. This CDR3 region has 10 residues. CDR1 and CDR2 from the germline V gene are LNHDA and SQIVND (reference sequence). CDR3 bases: TGTGCGACAGGGACCCTCGTCCTGACTTTC. This encodes CATGTLVLTF.

The V call is TRBV9, the J call TRBJ2-3; TRBD2 might be the D (6 bases). CDR3 length: 18 amino acids. Germline CDR1 reads SGDLS; CDR2 reads YYNGEE. V dropped 0 bases and J dropped 4 bases, with 21 bases sitting between them. CDR3 protein: CASSVAGGTGLTADTQYF. CDR3 coding DNA: TGTGCCAGCAGCGTAGCTGGGGGGACTGGACTCACAGCAGATACGCAGTATTTT.

The V gene is TRBV5-4, the J gene TRBJ2-1, with TRBD1 as a possible D gene (5 bases). Trimming cost V 6 bases and J 0 bases, with 13 bases left between them. The CDR3 covers 15 residues. Germline loops: CDR1 SGHNT, CDR2 YYREEE (reference sequence). CDR3 sequence (DNA): TGTGCCAGCAACAAAGACAGTTTCTCCTACAATGAGCAGTTCTTC. It is translated as CASNKDSFSYNEQFF.

The rearrangement joins TRBV18 to TRBJ1-1; the D gene is possibly TRBD1 (5 bases). The CDR3 is made up of 17 amino acids. Trimming stripped 1 base from V and 0 bases from J, with 15 bases between. Germline V lookup: CDR1 KGHSH, CDR2 LQKENI. In DNA, the CDR3 is TGTGCCAGCTCACCACTTAATATCGCAGGGATGAACACTGAAGCTTTCTTT. Protein product: CASSPLNIAGMNTEAFF.